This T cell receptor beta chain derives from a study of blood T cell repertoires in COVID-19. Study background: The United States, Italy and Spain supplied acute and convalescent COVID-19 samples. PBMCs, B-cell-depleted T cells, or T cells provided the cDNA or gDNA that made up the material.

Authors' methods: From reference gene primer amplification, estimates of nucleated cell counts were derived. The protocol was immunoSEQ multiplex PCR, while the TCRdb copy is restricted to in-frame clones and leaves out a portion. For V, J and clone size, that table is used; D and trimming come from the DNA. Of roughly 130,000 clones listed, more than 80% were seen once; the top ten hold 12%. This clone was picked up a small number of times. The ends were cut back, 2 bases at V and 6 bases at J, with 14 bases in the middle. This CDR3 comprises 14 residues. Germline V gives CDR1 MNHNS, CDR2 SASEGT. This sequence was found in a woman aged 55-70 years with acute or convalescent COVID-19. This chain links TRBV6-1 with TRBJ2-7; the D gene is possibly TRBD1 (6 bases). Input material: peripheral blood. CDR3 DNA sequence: TGTGCCAGCAGTGAAATGGAACAGGGATTCGAGCAGTACGTC. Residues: CASSEMEQGFEQYV.